The 2 T cell receptor beta chains in this list originate from one sample, sequenced in a study of tumor-infiltrating lymphocytes in primary liver carcinoma. In addition to blood RNA drawn from unsorted whole blood, germline DNA was extracted. TCR beta cDNA was prepared out of roughly 0.45 ug total RNA by means of a constant-region primer. Three-round nested multiplex PCR performed with slightly modified ARM-PCR produced the TCR beta libraries. The opening two PCR rounds, around 11 cycles each, paired TRBV1-TRBV30 forward primers with a C-beta reverse primer. Via MiXCR, TCRdb re-called the multiplex PCR reads, giving one row per CDR3 protein. The sample yields fewer than 250,000 distinct CDR3 sequences, less than 75% seen once. What was sequenced was peripheral blood. The receptors shown here come from a woman aged 60 to 75 with primary liver carcinoma and hepatitis B virus infection.

This clonotype showed up many times. The V gene is TRBV29-1, the J gene TRBJ1-1; 7 bases are a match to TRBD1. The CDR3 is 16 residues long. The germline CDR1 and CDR2 sequences are SQVTM and ANQGSEA. Trimming cost V 6 bases and J 2 bases; bases outside gene matches: 15. The DNA for the CDR3 is TGCAGCGTGAAGGGGGCAATCAGGGGGATTAACACTGAAGCTTTCTTT. The encoded protein is CSVKGAIRGINTEAFF. Full variable domain (rest looked up from reference TRBV29-1 and TRBJ1-1): SAVISQKPSRDICQRGTSLTIQCQVDSQVTMMFWYRQQPGQSLTLIATANQGSEATYESGFVIDKFPISRPNLTFSTLTVSNMSPEDSSIYLCSVKGAIRGINTEAFFGQGTRLTVV.

This clonotype has ten or more counts. The chain carries TRBV5-4 and TRBJ2-2, with D perhaps given as TRBD1 or TRBD2 (5 bases each). The CDR3 runs 16 residues. V lost 4 bases and J 2 bases, leaving 15 bases between the germline ends. Per germline, CDR1 SGHNT and CDR2 YYREEE (reference sequence). The CDR3 is CASSPISGQNTGELFF. The DNA of the CDR3 is TGTGCCAGCAGCCCCATCAGCGGACAAAACACCGGGGAGCTGTTTTTT.